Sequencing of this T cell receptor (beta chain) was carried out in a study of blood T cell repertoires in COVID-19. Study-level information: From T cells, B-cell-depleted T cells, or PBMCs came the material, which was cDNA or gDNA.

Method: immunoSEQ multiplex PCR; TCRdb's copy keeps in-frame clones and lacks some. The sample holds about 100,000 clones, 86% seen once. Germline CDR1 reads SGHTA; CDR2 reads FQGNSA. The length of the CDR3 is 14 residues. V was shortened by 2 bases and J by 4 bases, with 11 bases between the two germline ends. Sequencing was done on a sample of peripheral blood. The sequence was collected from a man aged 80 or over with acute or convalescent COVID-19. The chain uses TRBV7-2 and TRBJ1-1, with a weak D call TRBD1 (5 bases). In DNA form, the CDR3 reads TGTGCCAGCAGCTTATCAGGGTGGGGCACTGAAGCTTTCTTT. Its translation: CASSLSGWGTEAFF.